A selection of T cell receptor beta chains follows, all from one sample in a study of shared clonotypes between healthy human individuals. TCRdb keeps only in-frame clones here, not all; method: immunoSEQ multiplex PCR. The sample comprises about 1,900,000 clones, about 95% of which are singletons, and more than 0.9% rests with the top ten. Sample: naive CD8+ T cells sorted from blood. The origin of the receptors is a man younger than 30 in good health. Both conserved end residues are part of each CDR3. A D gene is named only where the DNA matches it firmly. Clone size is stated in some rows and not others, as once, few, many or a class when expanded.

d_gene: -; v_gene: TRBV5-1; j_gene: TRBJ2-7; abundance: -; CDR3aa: CASSFIPGGGYEQYF; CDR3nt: TGCGCCAGCAGCTTCATTCCCGGGGGTGGTTACGAGCAGTACTTC
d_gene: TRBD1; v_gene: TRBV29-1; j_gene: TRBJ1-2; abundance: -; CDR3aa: CSVVGQGAGGYTF; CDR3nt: TGCAGCGTTGTGGGGCAGGGGGCGGGTGGCTACACCTTC
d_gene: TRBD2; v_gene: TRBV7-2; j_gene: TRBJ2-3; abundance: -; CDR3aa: CASSEWPPSGRMIDTQYF; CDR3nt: TGTGCCAGCAGCGAGTGGCCCCCTAGCGGGAGAATGATAGATACGCAGTATTTT
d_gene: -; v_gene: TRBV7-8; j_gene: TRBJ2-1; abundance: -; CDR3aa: CASSPLAGPNNEQFF; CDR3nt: TGTGCCAGCAGCCCACTCGCGGGCCCTAACAATGAGCAGTTCTTC
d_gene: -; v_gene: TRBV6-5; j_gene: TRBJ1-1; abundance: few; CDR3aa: CASSYSEGDTEAFF; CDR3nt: TGTGCCAGCAGTTACTCAGAAGGGGACACTGAAGCTTTCTTT
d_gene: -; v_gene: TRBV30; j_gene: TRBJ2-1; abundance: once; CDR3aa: CAWSHRADEQFF; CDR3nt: TGTGCCTGGTCGCACAGGGCGGATGAGCAGTTCTTC
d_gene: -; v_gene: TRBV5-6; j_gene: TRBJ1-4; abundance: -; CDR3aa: CASSFDEKLFF; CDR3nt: TGTGCCAGCAGCTTTGACGAAAAACTGTTTTTT
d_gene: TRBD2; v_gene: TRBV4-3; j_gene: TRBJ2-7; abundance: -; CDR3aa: CASSQTGTSGTSSILYEQYF; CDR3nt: TGCGCCAGCAGCCAAACCGGGACTAGCGGGACCAGTTCTATCCTCTACGAGCAGTACTTC
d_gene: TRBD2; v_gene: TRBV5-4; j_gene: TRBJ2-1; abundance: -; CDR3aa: CASSFAGGLHNEQFF; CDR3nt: TGTGCCAGCAGCTTTGCGGGGGGCCTCCACAATGAGCAGTTCTTC
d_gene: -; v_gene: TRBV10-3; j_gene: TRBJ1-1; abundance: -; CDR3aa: CANGQKSLMNTEAFF; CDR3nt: TGTGCCAACGGACAGAAAAGCTTAATGAACACTGAAGCTTTCTTT
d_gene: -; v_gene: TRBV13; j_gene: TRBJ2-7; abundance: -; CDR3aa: CASSIQISYEQYF; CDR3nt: TGTGCCAGCAGCATCCAAATCTCCTACGAGCAGTACTTC
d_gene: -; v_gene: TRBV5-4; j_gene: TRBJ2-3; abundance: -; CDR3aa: CASSLVLDTQYF; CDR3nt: TGTGCCAGCAGCTTGGTATTAGATACGCAGTATTTT
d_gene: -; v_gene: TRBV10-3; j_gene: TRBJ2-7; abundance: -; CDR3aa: CAIRGPTYEQYF; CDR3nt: TGTGCCATCAGGGGGCCGACCTACGAGCAGTACTTC
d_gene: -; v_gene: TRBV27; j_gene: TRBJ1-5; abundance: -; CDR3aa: CASSLVGSNQPQHF; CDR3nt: TGTGCCAGCAGTTTGGTTGGGAGCAATCAGCCCCAGCATTTT
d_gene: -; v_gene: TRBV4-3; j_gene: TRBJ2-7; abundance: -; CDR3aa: CASSQAYPDGPYEQYF; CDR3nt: TGCGCCAGCAGCCAAGCTTACCCGGACGGACCCTACGAGCAGTACTTC
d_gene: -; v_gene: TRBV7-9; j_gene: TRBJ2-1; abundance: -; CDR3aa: CASSLSSETSIGQFF; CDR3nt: TGTGCCAGCAGCTTAAGCTCGGAGACCTCAATTGGGCAGTTCTTC
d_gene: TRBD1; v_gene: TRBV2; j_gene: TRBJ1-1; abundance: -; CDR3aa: CASSETGGVNSEAFF; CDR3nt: TGTGCCAGCAGTGAGACAGGGGGAGTAAATAGTGAAGCTTTCTTT
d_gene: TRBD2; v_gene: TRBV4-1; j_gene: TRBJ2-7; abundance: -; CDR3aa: CASSQGPLAGGLSYEQYF; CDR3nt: TGCGCCAGCAGCCAAGGACCACTAGCGGGGGGCCTATCCTACGAGCAGTACTTC
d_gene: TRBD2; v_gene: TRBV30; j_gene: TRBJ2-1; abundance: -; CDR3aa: CAWTGGLAGYNEQFF; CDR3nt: TGTGCCTGGACCGGGGGACTAGCGGGTTACAATGAGCAGTTCTTC
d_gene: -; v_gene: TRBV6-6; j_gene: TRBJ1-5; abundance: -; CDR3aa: CASAPPGGQPQHF; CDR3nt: TGTGCCAGCGCTCCGCCGGGGGGACAGCCCCAGCATTTT
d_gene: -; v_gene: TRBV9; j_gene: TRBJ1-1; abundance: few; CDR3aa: CASSVGAGNTEAFF; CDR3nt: TGTGCCAGCAGCGTAGGGGCCGGGAACACTGAAGCTTTCTTT
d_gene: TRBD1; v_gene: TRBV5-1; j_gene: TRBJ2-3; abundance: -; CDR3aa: CASSLLLGQISTDTQYF; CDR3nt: TGCGCCAGCAGCTTGTTGCTGGGACAGATTAGCACAGATACGCAGTATTTT
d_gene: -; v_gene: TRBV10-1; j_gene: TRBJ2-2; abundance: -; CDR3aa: CASSGPGAGGKNTGELFF; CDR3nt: TGCGCCAGCAGTGGCCCCGGGGCAGGGGGGAAGAACACCGGGGAGCTGTTTTTT
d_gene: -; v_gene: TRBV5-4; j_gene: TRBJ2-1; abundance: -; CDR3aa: CASSLGAGPYNEQFF; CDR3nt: TGTGCCAGCAGCTTGGGGGCGGGGCCCTACAATGAGCAGTTCTTC
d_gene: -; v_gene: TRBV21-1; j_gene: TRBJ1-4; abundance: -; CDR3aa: CAIHRDNEKLFF; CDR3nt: TGTGCCATCCACAGGGATAATGAAAAACTGTTTTTT
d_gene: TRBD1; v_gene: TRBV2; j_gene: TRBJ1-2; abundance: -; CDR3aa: CASRAGTGGNYGYTF; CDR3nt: TGTGCCAGCAGAGCCGGGACAGGGGGCAACTATGGCTACACCTTC
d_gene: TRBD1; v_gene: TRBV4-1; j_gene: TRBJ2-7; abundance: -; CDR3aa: CASSIGGTGTDYEQYF; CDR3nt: TGCGCCAGCAGCATAGGTGGGACAGGGACAGACTACGAGCAGTACTTC
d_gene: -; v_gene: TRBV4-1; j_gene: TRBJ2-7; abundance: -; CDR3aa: CASSQSEAIDFEQYF; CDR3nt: TGCGCCAGCAGCCAATCTGAAGCGATCGATTTCGAGCAGTACTTC
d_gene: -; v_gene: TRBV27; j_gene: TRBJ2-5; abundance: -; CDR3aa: CASSLLGRQETQYF; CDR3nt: TGTGCCAGCAGTTTATTGGGGAGGCAAGAGACCCAGTACTTC
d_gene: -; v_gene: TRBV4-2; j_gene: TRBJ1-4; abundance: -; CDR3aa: CASRERNYDATNEKLFF; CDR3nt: TGTGCCAGCAGGGAAAGGAATTATGATGCAACTAATGAAAAACTGTTTTTT
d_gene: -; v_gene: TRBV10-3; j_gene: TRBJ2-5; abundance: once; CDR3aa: CAISETDGRETQYF; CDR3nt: TGTGCCATCAGTGAGACCGATGGGAGGGAGACCCAGTACTTC
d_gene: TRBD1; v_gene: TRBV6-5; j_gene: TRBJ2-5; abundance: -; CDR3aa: CASSGQGETQYF; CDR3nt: TGTGCCAGCAGTGGACAGGGAGAGACCCAGTACTTC
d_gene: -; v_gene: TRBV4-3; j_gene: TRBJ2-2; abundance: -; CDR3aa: CASSQDERSGVTGELFF; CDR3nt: TGCGCCAGCAGCCAAGATGAGAGGTCCGGGGTGACCGGGGAGCTGTTTTTT
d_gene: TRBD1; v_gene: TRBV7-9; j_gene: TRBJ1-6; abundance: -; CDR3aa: CASSPRDSKNSPLHF; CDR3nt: TGTGCCAGCAGCCCCAGGGACAGTAAGAATTCACCCCTCCACTTT
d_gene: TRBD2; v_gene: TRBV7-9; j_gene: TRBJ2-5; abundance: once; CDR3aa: CASSLRLAGGETQYF; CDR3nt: TGTGCCAGCAGCTTGAGACTAGCGGGAGGGGAGACCCAGTACTTC
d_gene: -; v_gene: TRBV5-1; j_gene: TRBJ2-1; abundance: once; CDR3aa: CASSLSVSSYNEQFF; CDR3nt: TGCGCCAGCAGCTTGTCCGTAAGCTCCTACAATGAGCAGTTCTTC
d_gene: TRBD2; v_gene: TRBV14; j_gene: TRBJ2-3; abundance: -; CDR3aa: CASSRLAGGPTDTQYF; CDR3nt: TGTGCCAGCAGCCGACTAGCGGGGGGGCCCACAGATACGCAGTATTTT
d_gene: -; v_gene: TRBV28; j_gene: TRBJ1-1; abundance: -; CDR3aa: CATRPSTGNTEAFF; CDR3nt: TGTGCCACCAGGCCCTCAACCGGGAACACTGAAGCTTTCTTT
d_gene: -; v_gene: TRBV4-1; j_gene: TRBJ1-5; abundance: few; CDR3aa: CASSWEAINQPQHF; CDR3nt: TGCGCCAGCAGCTGGGAGGCCATCAATCAGCCCCAGCATTTT
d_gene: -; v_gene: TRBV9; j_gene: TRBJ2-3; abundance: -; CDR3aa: CASSLRLPDTQYF; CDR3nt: TGTGCCAGCAGCCTCCGGCTACCAGATACGCAGTATTTT
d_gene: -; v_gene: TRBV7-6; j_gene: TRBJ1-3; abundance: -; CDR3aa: CASSLVWEGENTIYF; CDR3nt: TGTGCCAGCAGCCTCGTCTGGGAGGGGGAAAACACCATATATTTT
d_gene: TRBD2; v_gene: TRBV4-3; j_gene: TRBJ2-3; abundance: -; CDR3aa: CASSPGTSGAGNTQYF; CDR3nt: TGCGCCAGCAGCCCTGGGACTAGCGGGGCGGGTAATACGCAGTATTTT
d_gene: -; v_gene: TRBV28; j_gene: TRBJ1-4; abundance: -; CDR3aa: CASSLGSGRYNEKLFF; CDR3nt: TGTGCCAGCAGTTTAGGTAGTGGCAGATATAATGAAAAACTGTTTTTT
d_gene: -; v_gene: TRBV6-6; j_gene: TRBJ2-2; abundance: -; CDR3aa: CASSYVVRGELFF; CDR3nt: TGTGCCAGCAGTTACGTAGTCAGGGGGGAGCTGTTTTTT
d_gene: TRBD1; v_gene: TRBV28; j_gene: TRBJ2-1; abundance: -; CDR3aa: CASSLGTGAYNEQFF; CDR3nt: TGTGCCAGCAGTTTAGGGACAGGGGCGTACAATGAGCAGTTCTTC
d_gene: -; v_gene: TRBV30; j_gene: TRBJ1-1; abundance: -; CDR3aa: CAWSHGGGWAEAFF; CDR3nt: TGTGCCTGGAGCCATGGGGGGGGCTGGGCTGAAGCTTTCTTT
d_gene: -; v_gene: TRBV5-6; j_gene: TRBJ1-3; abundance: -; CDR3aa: CASSDTGSGNTIYF; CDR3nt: TGTGCCAGCAGCGACACAGGCTCTGGAAACACCATATATTTT
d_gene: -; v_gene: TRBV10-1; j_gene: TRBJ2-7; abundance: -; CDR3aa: CASTRCGDSYEQYF; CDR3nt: TGCGCCAGCACACGATGCGGTGACTCCTACGAGCAGTACTTC
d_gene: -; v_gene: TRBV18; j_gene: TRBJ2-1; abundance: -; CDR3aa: CASSTGHPSYNEQFF; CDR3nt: TGTGCCAGCTCAACGGGACACCCTTCCTACAATGAGCAGTTCTTC
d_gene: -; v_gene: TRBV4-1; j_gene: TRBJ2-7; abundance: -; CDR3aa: CASSLAPDYEQYF; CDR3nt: TGCGCCAGCAGCCTCGCCCCGGACTACGAGCAGTACTTC
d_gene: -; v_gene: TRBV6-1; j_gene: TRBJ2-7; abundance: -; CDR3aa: CASSDGFVQYF; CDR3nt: TGTGCCAGCAGTGACGGGTTTGTGCAGTACTTC
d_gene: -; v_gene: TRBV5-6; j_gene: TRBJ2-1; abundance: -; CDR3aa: CASSQRASNEQFF; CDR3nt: TGTGCCAGCAGCCAAAGGGCTAGTAATGAGCAGTTCTTC
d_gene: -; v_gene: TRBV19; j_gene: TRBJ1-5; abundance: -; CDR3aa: CASSISARVNQPQHF; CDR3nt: TGTGCCAGTAGTATATCGGCCAGGGTCAATCAGCCCCAGCATTTT
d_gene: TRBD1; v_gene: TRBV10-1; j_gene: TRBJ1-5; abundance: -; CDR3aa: CASSEDRGFQPQHF; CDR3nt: TGCGCCAGCAGTGAAGACAGGGGCTTCCAGCCCCAGCATTTT
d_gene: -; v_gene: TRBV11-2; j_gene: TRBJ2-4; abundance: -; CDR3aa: CASSLGRGAKNIQYF; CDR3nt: TGTGCCAGCAGCTTAGGACGGGGGGCCAAAAACATTCAGTACTTC
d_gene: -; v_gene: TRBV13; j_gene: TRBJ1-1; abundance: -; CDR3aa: CASSLVGYEAFF; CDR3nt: TGTGCCAGCAGCTTAGTGGGATATGAAGCTTTCTTT
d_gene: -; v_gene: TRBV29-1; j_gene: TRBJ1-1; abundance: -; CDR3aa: CSVVKVGTITEAFF; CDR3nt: TGCAGCGTTGTTAAAGTGGGGACGATCACTGAAGCTTTCTTT
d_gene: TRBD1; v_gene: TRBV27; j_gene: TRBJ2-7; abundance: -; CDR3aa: CASGTGGEQYF; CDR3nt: TGTGCCAGCGGGACAGGGGGCGAGCAGTACTTC
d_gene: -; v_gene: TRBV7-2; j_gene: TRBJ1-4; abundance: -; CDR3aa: CASSLDGGVAEKLFF; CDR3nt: TGTGCCAGCAGCTTAGATGGGGGAGTGGCTGAAAAACTGTTTTTT
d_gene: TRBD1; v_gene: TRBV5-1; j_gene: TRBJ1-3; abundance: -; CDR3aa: CASSGTGAGNTIYF; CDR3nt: TGCGCCAGCAGCGGTACAGGGGCTGGAAACACCATATATTTT